The 18 T cell receptor beta chains listed next were all sequenced from one sample in a study of cytomegalovirus exposure and HLA in healthy donors (dated by TCRdb to between 2016 and 2019). The method behind the library was the immunoSEQ multiplex PCR assay. For the multiplex PCR, a mixture combining 60 forward primers for TCR Vbeta segments and 13 reverse primers for TCR Jbeta segments was used. Imported from immuneACCESS, the table was reduced by TCRdb to in-frame sequences with V and J called. These copies leave out some clones; in studies compared against another copy, an unresolved V gene accounts for under half, and the cause of the remainder is not known. The sample's own table lists about 34,000 clones. The ten largest clones represent about 3% of the sample. Sequenced sample: PBMCs. These receptors all come from a woman in her thirties or forties in good health and CMV-seropositive.

V gene TRBV7-2 combines with J gene TRBJ2-3; TRBD2 matches at 9 bases. Looked up from germline, CDR1 is SGHTA and CDR2 is FQGNSA. This CDR3 is built from 15 residues. V was pared by 3 bases and J by 2 bases, with 3 bases of the junction left unmatched. CDR3 residues: CASSFRLAVTDTQYF. CDR3 bases: TGTGCCAGCAGCTTCAGACTAGCGGTCACAGATACGCAGTATTTT.

The rearrangement uses TRBV5-1 and TRBJ1-1, with D perhaps TRBD1 (6 bases). The CDR3 sequence is 14 residues long. V was shortened by 4 bases and J by 0 bases, with 10 bases between the two germline ends. Germline lookup yields CDR1 SGHRS and CDR2 YFSETQ. CDR3 nucleotides: TGCGCCAGCAGCGTACAGGGTATGAACACTGAAGCTTTCTTT. Its translation is CASSVQGMNTEAFF. Looking up the rest from reference TRBV5-1 and TRBJ1-1 gives the full variable domain: KAGVTQTPRYLIKTRGQQVTLSCSPISGHRSVSWYQQTPGQGLQFLFEYFSETQRNKGNFPGRFSGRQFSNSRSEMNVSTLELGDSALYLCASSVQGMNTEAFFGQGTRLTVV.

This chain connects TRBV7-6 to TRBJ2-7, with D hard to call. The CDR3 is made up of 13 amino acids. The V gene lost 3 bases and the J gene lost 2 bases, with 8 bases spanning the gap. Germline loops: CDR1 SGHVS, CDR2 FNYEAQ. CDR3 nucleotides: TGTGCCAGCAGCTTGACGAGCGCCTACGAGCAGTACTTC. Protein product: CASSLTSAYEQYF.

The chain links TRBV19 to TRBJ2-3, with 9 nucleotides matching TRBD2. This CDR3 has 15 residues. The junction had 2 bases not matched to a gene; V was cut back by 2 bases and J by 2 bases. Germline V gene data show CDR1 as LNHDA and CDR2 as SQIVND (reference sequence). The CDR3 coding sequence is TGTGCCAGTAGTATAATAGCGGGAGTCACAGATACGCAGTATTTT. Protein product: CASSIIAGVTDTQYF.

The chain recombines TRBV5-1 with TRBJ1-1; possible D gene TRBD1, 5 bases. The CDR3 contains 15 residues. The germline V and J ends were trimmed by 0 bases and 2 bases, with 11 bases remaining between them. Germline V lookup: CDR1 SGHRS, CDR2 YFSETQ. The CDR3 spells CASSLAGGGNTEAFF. CDR3 in DNA: TGCGCCAGCAGCTTGGCCGGGGGAGGAAACACTGAAGCTTTCTTT.

The chain recombines TRBV13 with TRBJ1-1; 7 nucleotides align to TRBD1. V was clipped by 1 base and J by 0 bases; unmatched bases: 2. The CDR3 covers 15 residues. CDR1 is PRHDT, CDR2 FYEKMQ, per germline (reference sequence). CDR3 sequence reads: CASSLEGQLNTEAFF. CDR3 DNA sequence: TGTGCCAGCAGCTTAGAGGGACAGTTGAACACTGAAGCTTTCTTT. Based on the CDR3 plus reference TRBV13 and TRBJ1-1, the full variable domain is AAGVIQSPRHLIKEKRETATLKCYPIPRHDTVYWYQQGPGQDPQFLISFYEKMQSDKGSIPDRFSAQQFSDYHSELNMSSLELGDSALYFCASSLEGQLNTEAFFGQGTRLTVV.

V and J are TRBV5-4 and TRBJ2-1; the match to TRBD1 covers 11 bases. This CDR3 comprises 15 residues. The germline CDR1 and CDR2 sequences are SGHNT and YYREEE (reference sequence). J was trimmed by 2 bases and V by 4 bases; bases with no gene match: 2. The CDR3 loop reads CASSRDRGAYNEQFF. For the CDR3, the DNA is TGTGCCAGCAGCCGGGACAGGGGGGCCTACAATGAGCAGTTCTTC.

The CDR3 DNA sequence: TGTGCCAGCACTCCGAGAACAGGCTATCAGCCCCAGCATTTT. Its translation is CASTPRTGYQPQHF. V and J are TRBV28 and TRBJ1-5, with D possibly being TRBD1 (5 bases). CDR3 length: 14 residues. Per the germline V gene, CDR1 is MDHEN and CDR2 is SYDVKM. Trimming shortened V by 7 bases and J by 5 bases, and 15 bases separated the two germline ends.

The chain is built from TRBV11-2 and TRBJ2-2; tentative D call: TRBD2 (6 bases). The CDR3 spans 15 residues. V was cut by 8 bases and J by 3 bases, with 16 bases left in between. Germline V lookup: CDR1 SGHAT, CDR2 FQNNGV. The CDR3 is CASFGTPIHTGELFF. As DNA, the CDR3 is TGTGCCAGCTTTGGGACTCCCATTCACACCGGGGAGCTGTTTTTT.

The CDR3 sequence is CASSTGQGGNTEAFF. The CDR3 DNA is TGTGCCAGCAGCACCGGACAGGGTGGGAACACTGAAGCTTTCTTT. This sequence joins TRBV5-4 and TRBJ1-1, with 8 nucleotides matching TRBD1. V was pared by 4 bases and J by 1 base, with 6 bases of the junction left unmatched. The CDR3 is 15 amino acids. The germline gives CDR1 SGHNT, CDR2 YYREEE (reference sequence).

This chain connects TRBV6-6 to TRBJ2-7; possible D gene TRBD2, 6 bases. Germline V gives CDR1 MNHNY, CDR2 SVGAGI (reference sequence). Deletions cut 8 bases from V and 6 bases from J, with 17 bases between. CDR3 length equals 13 residues. The CDR3 spells CASLGGDPGEQYF. DNA of the CDR3: TGTGCCAGCCTCGGAGGGGATCCTGGCGAGCAGTACTTC.

V and J are TRBV19 and TRBJ1-4; D is perhaps TRBD1 (6 bases). This CDR3 is 14 amino acids long. Germline values: CDR1 LNHDA, CDR2 SQIVND (reference sequence). V was pared by 4 bases and J by 7 bases, with 13 bases between. The DNA of the CDR3 is TGTGCCAGTAGTAAGGGGGATTGGGGTGAAAAACTGTTTTTT. Translation: CASSKGDWGEKLFF.

This chain links TRBV18 with TRBJ2-7, with D tentatively TRBD2 (5 bases). The CDR3 totals 14 residues. Germline CDR1 and CDR2: KGHSH and LQKENI. V lost 4 bases and J 0 bases, leaving 10 bases between the germline ends. The CDR3: CASSLYRDSYEQYF. The CDR3 region has the DNA TGTGCCAGCTCACTCTACCGGGACTCCTACGAGCAGTACTTC.

The chain uses TRBV5-1 and TRBJ2-7; the match to TRBD2 covers 8 bases. CDR3 length equals 16 residues. The junction had 14 bases not matched to a gene; V was cut back by 4 bases and J by 5 bases. Germline assignment: CDR1 SGHRS and CDR2 YFSETQ. CDR3 nucleotide sequence: TGCGCCAGCAGCGAAAAGTATCTCGGGAGGGGCGACGAGCAGTACTTC. Its translation is CASSEKYLGRGDEQYF.

This rearrangement joins TRBV4-3 to TRBJ2-7, with 9 positions matching TRBD1. The CDR3 spans 14 residues. The V segment lost 4 bases and the J segment 7 bases; nucleotides outside the gene matches: 8. Germline V gives CDR1 LGHNA, CDR2 YSLEER. In nucleotides, the CDR3 is TGCGCCAGCAGCCGCCGGGACAGGGAGCAAGAGCAGTACTTC. It encodes CASSRRDREQEQYF.

V usage is TRBV30 and J usage is TRBJ1-5, with D tentatively TRBD1 (6 bases). Germline V gives CDR1 GTSNPN, CDR2 SVGIG (reference sequence). The CDR3 length is 13 residues. The ends were cut back, 5 bases at V and 2 bases at J, with 10 bases in the middle. The CDR3 here is CAWGYRGNQPQHF. In DNA, the CDR3 is TGTGCCTGGGGGTACAGGGGCAATCAGCCCCAGCATTTT.

The chain carries TRBV7-8 and TRBJ1-2, with 8 bases matching TRBD1. The ends lost 5 bases at V and 3 bases at J; junction bases unmatched: 8. Germline values: CDR1 SGHVS, CDR2 FQNEAQ. The CDR3 runs to 15 residues. The DNA of the CDR3 is TGTGCCAGCAGCCCCCGGACAGGGTGGGACTATGGCTACACCTTC. Encoded protein: CASSPRTGWDYGYTF.

V usage is TRBV6-1 and J usage is TRBJ1-1; D remains ambiguous. This CDR3 contains 14 residues. The germline CDR1 and CDR2 sequences are MNHNS and SASEGT. V lost 4 bases and J lost 3, with 12 bases in between. CDR3 DNA sequence: TGTGCCAGCAGTGTTCGAGACGGGGACACTGAAGCTTTCTTT. Its protein product is CASSVRDGDTEAFF.